These 4 T cell receptor beta chains were sequenced from one sample in a study of blood T cells in healthy people across ages. Then a second PCR, running roughly 6 to 12 cycles, was carried out with a sample-barcoded 5' primer and a J-beta primer mix. TCRdb ran MiXCR on the 5' RACE reads and lists one entry per CDR3 protein. The sample has some 800,000 distinct CDR3 sequences, around 45% seen once; the top ten hold about 21%. The material sequenced was blood. Receptors were obtained from a man aged 60 to 75 in good health.

This clonotype has a count of ten or more. CDR3 bases: TGTGCCAGCAGTCGGGGCTACGAGCAGTACTTC. Translation: CASSRGYEQYF. This sequence joins TRBV25-1 and TRBJ2-7; possibly TRBD2 for D (5 bases). Trimming stripped 5 bases from V and 3 bases from J, with 5 bases between. The CDR3 sequence is 11 residues long. Germline V lookup: CDR1 MGHDK, CDR2 SYGVNS.

This clonotype appeared a single time. Compared with germline, one end of the junction differs, possibly owing to a read error. The chain couples TRBV4-3 to TRBJ2-3; D is uncertain. CDR1 is LGHNA and CDR2 is YSLEER in the germline V gene. The CDR3 is 15 residues long. The CDR3 bases are TGCGCCGGCAGCCAAGGGCAGCCTAGCACAGATACGCAGTATTTT. This encodes CAGSQGQPSTDTQYF.

This sequence joins TRBV30 and TRBJ1-2; tentatively, D is TRBD1 (6 bases). V lost 3 bases to trimming and J lost 4 bases, with 15 bases between them. Germline V gene sequence: CDR1 GTSNPN, CDR2 SVGIG (reference sequence). The CDR3 totals 14 residues. CDR3 in DNA: TGTGCCTGGAGCCCCCAGGGGCGAGGCTATGGCTACACCTTC. Residues: CAWSPQGRGYGYTF.

The chain uses TRBV5-1 and TRBJ1-1; a weak D match, TRBD1 (6 bases). The CDR3 extends over 13 amino acids. Germline CDR1 is SGHRS and CDR2 is YFSETQ. V shed 2 bases and J shed 9 bases, with 14 bases lying between them. CDR3 DNA sequence: TGCGCCAGCAGCTTCTACAGGGCGACCCAAGCTTTCTTT. Protein: CASSFYRATQAFF.